This is a list of T cell receptor beta chains from one sample in a study of a mutant IDH1 vaccine in newly diagnosed glioma. These receptors' antigens are unknown. Here immunoSEQ multiplex PCR was the method, and the copy in TCRdb shows in-frame clones only, minus some. The table has approximately 66,000 clones, approximately 80% seen once. The specimen was PBMCs, collected from a glioma patient whose treatment included an IDH1 peptide vaccine. The receptors derive from a man aged 18 to 29 with glioma. The CDR3 runs from the conserved cysteine through the conserved F or W. A D gene is named only where the DNA matches it firmly. Expanded clones are given a class, and other clones once, few, many or no size at all.

DNA	CDR3	size	V	J	D
TGTGCCAGCAGCGGACTAGCGGGCTGGGAGACCCAGTACTTC	CASSGLAGWETQYF	-	TRBV2	TRBJ2-5	TRBD2
TGTGCCAGCAGTGAAGGACAGGGCTACGAGACCCAGTACTTC	CASSEGQGYETQYF	-	TRBV6-1	TRBJ2-5	TRBD1
TGTGCCAGCAGTCCCGCGGGGGCCCCCTACGAGCAGTACTTC	CASSPAGAPYEQYF	-	TRBV6-5	TRBJ2-7	-
TGCGCCAGCAGCTTGGATCAACTGGGGCGGTTTTCCGAGCAGTACTTC	CASSLDQLGRFSEQYF	-	TRBV5-1	TRBJ2-7	-
TGTGCCTGGACACCGGGCAACTCCTACGAGCAGTACTTC	CAWTPGNSYEQYF	-	TRBV30	TRBJ2-7	-
TGCGCCAGCATGAGGGCAGGGGGCAGCGCTGAAGCTTTCTTT	CASMRAGGSAEAFF	-	TRBV5-1	TRBJ1-1	TRBD1
TGCGCCAGCAGCCAAGTCAGGGGGCCGTACGAGCAGTACTTC	CASSQVRGPYEQYF	-	TRBV4-1	TRBJ2-7	TRBD1
TGTGCCAGCAGCTTAATCGCACCAGTAGCTAACTATGGCTACACCTTC	CASSLIAPVANYGYTF	-	TRBV7-2	TRBJ1-2	-
TGTGCCTGCGCAGAGTTAGCGAACACCGGGGAGCTGTTTTTT	CACAELANTGELFF	-	TRBV30	TRBJ2-2	-
TGTGCCAGCAGCGTGGGGGCCCGTGACTATGGCTACACCTTC	CASSVGARDYGYTF	-	TRBV9	TRBJ1-2	-
TGTGCCAGCAGTGCGGCGGCCTATGGCTACACCTTC	CASSAAAYGYTF	-	TRBV2	TRBJ1-2	-
TGTGCCAGCAGACGGGACTTCCACGAGCAGTACTTC	CASRRDFHEQYF	-	TRBV28	TRBJ2-7	-
TGTGCCAGCAGTGAGAGGTGGATCGGGGCCGGGGAGCTGTTTTTT	CASSERWIGAGELFF	-	TRBV2	TRBJ2-2	-
TGTGCCAGCAGCTTAGGAAGTTTTAGGGGGCAAGGATATGGCTACACCTTC	CASSLGSFRGQGYGYTF	-	TRBV11-2	TRBJ1-2	TRBD1
TGTGCCAGCAGTGAAGCGGCTAGCGGGCCAGATACGCAGTATTTT	CASSEAASGPDTQYF	few	TRBV6-1	TRBJ2-3	TRBD2
TGTGCCAGCACCTCAGGGGCTTCATATCACGAGCAGTACTTC	CASTSGASYHEQYF	-	TRBV6-5	TRBJ2-7	-
TGTGCCAGTGGGCAGGGGCCCAATTCACCCCTCCACTTT	CASGQGPNSPLHF	once	TRBV19	TRBJ1-6	-
TGTGCCAGCAGCCCACAGGGGGAAAGGACTGAAGCTTTCTTT	CASSPQGERTEAFF	-	TRBV16	TRBJ1-1	TRBD1
TGTGCCAGCAGCTTAGTGATTTCGGGCAACCCGCTCTTGGGGACTGAAGCTTTCTTT	CASSLVISGNPLLGTEAFF	-	TRBV7-9	TRBJ1-1	-
TGTGCCATCAGTGAATTGGGGGCCGAGCAGTACTTC	CAISELGAEQYF	-	TRBV10-3	TRBJ2-7	-
TGTGCCAGTAGTATAGTATGGGGGGCGCAAGAGACCCAGTACTTC	CASSIVWGAQETQYF	-	TRBV19	TRBJ2-5	-
TGTGCCAGCAGCCAAGAGGGGCCGAGACAGGGGAGCTATGAGCAGTTCTTC	CASSQEGPRQGSYEQFF	-	TRBV4-2	TRBJ2-1	TRBD1
TGTGCCAGCAGCTTAGGGGGCTGGGGGGCAAATGGCTACACCTTC	CASSLGGWGANGYTF	-	TRBV7-2	TRBJ1-2	-
TGTGCCAGCAGCGTAGGGGGAGGGGTCGCCAAAAACATTCAGTACTTC	CASSVGGGVAKNIQYF	-	TRBV9	TRBJ2-4	TRBD2
TGTGCCAGCAGCCGGGACAGCCCGGGGCCCCAGCATTTT	CASSRDSPGPQHF	few	TRBV6-1	TRBJ1-5	TRBD1
TGCAGTGCTAGTAGGGGGGAAGCTTTCTTT	CSASRGEAFF	-	TRBV20-1	TRBJ1-1	-
TGCGCCAGCAGCTTGTGGAGGACAGGGGGGCCCTCTGGGGCCAACGTCCTGACTTTC	CASSLWRTGGPSGANVLTF	once	TRBV5-1	TRBJ2-6	TRBD1
TGTGCCAGCAGTTTACTAGGATCGTGGGCCCAGGACAGGGGTTCTTTCCAAGAGACCCAGTACTTC	CASSLLGSWAQDRGSFQETQYF	-	TRBV27	TRBJ2-5	TRBD1
TGTGCCAGCGACCGAACTGCGTTGAGGGGGGACACTGAAGCTTTCTTT	CASDRTALRGDTEAFF	-	TRBV28	TRBJ1-1	-
TGCAGCGTTGCCCTCGGGCAGGGAGGTGCCGGGGAGCTGTTTTTT	CSVALGQGGAGELFF	few	TRBV29-1	TRBJ2-2	-
TGTGCCAGCTCCTCCTTGTCGAAGGGGGTAGATCAGCCCCAGCATTTT	CASSSLSKGVDQPQHF	once	TRBV25-1	TRBJ1-5	-
TGTGCCAGCAGCTCTGGTAACTATGGCTACACCTTC	CASSSGNYGYTF	-	TRBV7-9	TRBJ1-2	-
TGTGCCAGCGCGCCGTGGCCGGGACAGGGGGCCTACAATGAGCAGTTCTTC	CASAPWPGQGAYNEQFF	-	TRBV5-4	TRBJ2-1	TRBD1
TGTGCCAGCAGTGAAGGAGGCAGGGGTGTAGAGACCCAGTACTTC	CASSEGGRGVETQYF	-	TRBV2	TRBJ2-5	-
TGTGCCAGCTCCGGTGGGGCGGAGAAACTGTTTTTT	CASSGGAEKLFF	few	TRBV18	TRBJ1-4	-
TGTGCCAGCAGCTCCGGGACAGGGTGGGAAAAACTGTTTTTT	CASSSGTGWEKLFF	-	TRBV7-9	TRBJ1-4	TRBD1
TGTGCCAGCCAGGGGGCCGGGGGGCCCGCTGACGAGCAGTACTTC	CASQGAGGPADEQYF	-	TRBV5-4	TRBJ2-7	-
TGCAGCGTTGACTGGGGGGGCGCGTGGAATGAGCAGTTCTTC	CSVDWGGAWNEQFF	-	TRBV29-1	TRBJ2-1	-
TGCGCCAGCAGCTCGCGGGACCGACCCAATGAAAAACTGTTTTTT	CASSSRDRPNEKLFF	-	TRBV5-1	TRBJ1-4	-
TGTGCCAGCACCGACACCGGTACGGGACACGCAAAACCTTACCAAGAGACCCAGTACTTC	CASTDTGTGHAKPYQETQYF	-	TRBV2	TRBJ2-5	-